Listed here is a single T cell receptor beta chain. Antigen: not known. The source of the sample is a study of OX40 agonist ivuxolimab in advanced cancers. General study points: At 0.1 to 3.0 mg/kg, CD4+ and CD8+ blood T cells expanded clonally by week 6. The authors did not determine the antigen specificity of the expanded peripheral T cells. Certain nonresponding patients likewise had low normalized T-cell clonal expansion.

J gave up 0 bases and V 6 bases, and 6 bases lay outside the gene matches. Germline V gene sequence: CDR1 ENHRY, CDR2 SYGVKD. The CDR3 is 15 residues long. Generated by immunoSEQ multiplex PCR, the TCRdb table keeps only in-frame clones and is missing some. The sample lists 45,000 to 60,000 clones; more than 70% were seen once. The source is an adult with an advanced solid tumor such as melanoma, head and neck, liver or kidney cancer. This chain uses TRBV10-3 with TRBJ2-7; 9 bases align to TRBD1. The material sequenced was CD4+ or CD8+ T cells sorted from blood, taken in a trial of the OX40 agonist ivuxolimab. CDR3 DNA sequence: TGTGCCATCAGCGTCGGACAGGGGAGCTCCTACGAGCAGTACTTC. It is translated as CAISVGQGSSYEQYF.